Following are 12 T cell receptor beta chains from one sample sequenced in a study of control samples from healthy donors and cancer patients. Some clones are missing from TCRdb's copy, which holds only in-frame ones; the method was immunoSEQ multiplex PCR. The sample holds around 190,000 clones, about 90% seen once. The specimen was blood. The source of these receptors is a woman aged 50 to 60 in good health.

The V gene is TRBV4-3, the J gene TRBJ1-5; 9 bases line up with TRBD1. The junction had 15 bases not matched to a gene; V was cut back by 0 bases and J by 3 bases. This CDR3 has 20 residues. Germline V lookup: CDR1 LGHNA, CDR2 YSLEER. The CDR3 reads CASSQDPPGTGYLYNQPQHF. In nucleotides, the CDR3 is TGCGCCAGCAGCCAAGACCCGCCCGGGACAGGGTATCTCTACAATCAGCCCCAGCATTTT.

The genes are TRBV18 and TRBJ1-1; 8 bases align to TRBD1. CDR1 is KGHSH, CDR2 LQKENI, per germline. With V trimmed by 5 bases and J by 11 bases, 4 bases remained unmatched. The CDR3 sequence is 11 residues long. The CDR3 DNA reads as TGTGCCAGCTCATCGGACAGGGATGCTTTCTTT. Its protein product is CASSSDRDAFF.

The rearrangement joins TRBV14 to TRBJ1-1; 12 bases match TRBD1. CDR3 length: 17 residues. Germline V gives CDR1 SGHDN, CDR2 FVKESK. The trim removed 1 base at V and 4 bases at J, leaving 7 bases unmatched. This chain's CDR3 is CASSQAGDRGQGTEAFF. CDR3 DNA sequence: TGTGCCAGCAGCCAAGCCGGGGACAGGGGGCAGGGCACTGAAGCTTTCTTT. The full variable domain, rest sourced from reference TRBV14 and TRBJ1-1, is EAGVTQFPSHSVIEKGQTVTLRCDPISGHDNLYWYRRVMGKEIKFLLHFVKESKQDESGMPNNRFLAERTGGTYSTLKVQPAELEDSGVYFCASSQAGDRGQGTEAFFGQGTRLTVV.

This clone was seen at least ten times. The gene calls are TRBV27 and TRBJ2-7; the match to TRBD2 covers 7 bases. CDR3 length: 14 residues. The V and J ends lost 3 bases and 5 bases, in that order; junction bases with no gene match: 7. Germline CDR1 and CDR2: MNHEY and SMNVEV (reference sequence). DNA of the CDR3: TGTGCCAGCAGTTTTGGGGGGGGTATCAACGAGCAGTACTTC. It is translated as CASSFGGGINEQYF.

V is TRBV10-3 and J is TRBJ1-6, with D unclear. Germline V gives CDR1 ENHRY, CDR2 SYGVKD. V was clipped by 8 bases and J by 10 bases, with 21 bases between them. This CDR3 is 15 amino acids long. The CDR3 DNA follows: TGTGCCATCGGTAGTTCTAACCCGGGTAAATCACCCCTCCACTTT. Its translation is CAIGSSNPGKSPLHF.

The chain recombines TRBV29-1 with TRBJ1-2; 9 nucleotides agree with TRBD1. Germline CDR1 reads SQVTM; CDR2 reads ANQGSEA. With 6 bases clipped from V and 7 bases from J, the junction kept 6 bases outside the gene matches. CDR3 length: 12 residues. The CDR3 bases are TGCAGCGTCTCACAGGGGGCTAGTGGCTACACCTTC. This gives the protein CSVSQGASGYTF. Drawing the rest from reference TRBV29-1 and TRBJ1-2, the complete variable domain is SAVISQKPSRDICQRGTSLTIQCQVDSQVTMMFWYRQQPGQSLTLIATANQGSEATYESGFVIDKFPISRPNLTFSTLTVSNMSPEDSSIYLCSVSQGASGYTFGSGTRLTVV.

In this sample, this clone turned up once. The chain couples TRBV5-1 to TRBJ2-5, with TRBD1 matching 9 bases. CDR3 length: 16 residues. Germline loops: CDR1 SGHRS, CDR2 YFSETQ. The V gene end was trimmed by 1 base and the J gene end by 5 bases; junction bases not matched to a gene: 9. CDR3 nucleotide sequence: TGCGCCAGCAGCTTGATCCGGGACAGGGCTTGGGAGACCCAGTACTTC. Encoded protein: CASSLIRDRAWETQYF.

This sequence joins TRBV30 and TRBJ1-1; D possibly corresponds to TRBD1 (5 bases). CDR1 and CDR2 (germline): GTSNPN, SVGIG (reference sequence). This CDR3 has 14 amino acids. The V and J ends lost 2 bases and 2 bases respectively, with 12 bases between them. The DNA for the CDR3 is TGTGCCTGGAGTCCGGGGGGGATCAACACTGAAGCTTTCTTT. Protein product: CAWSPGGINTEAFF.

The chain joins TRBV18 to TRBJ2-7, with TRBD2 identical over 14 bases. This CDR3 has 15 residues. The germline V gene has CDR1 KGHSH and CDR2 LQKENI. Germline trimming cut 6 bases from V and 3 bases from J; bases unmatched to any gene: 4. CDR3 residues: CASSRGTSGGYEQYF. The CDR3 region has the DNA TGTGCCAGCTCGCGCGGGACTAGCGGGGGCTACGAGCAGTACTTC.

This clone has more than one count but fewer than ten. The rearrangement uses TRBV6-5 and TRBJ2-3, with D uncertain. Germline V gene lookup returns CDR1 MNHEY and CDR2 SVGAGI. CDR3 size: 15 residues. V gave up 7 bases and J gave up 2 bases, with 16 bases separating them. CDR3 in amino acids: CASTSTVGYTDTQYF. CDR3 bases: TGTGCCAGCACCTCGACGGTGGGATACACAGATACGCAGTATTTT.

The gene calls are TRBV11-3 and TRBJ2-7, with 8 nucleotides matching TRBD1. In germline, CDR1 is SGHNT, CDR2 YENEEA. This CDR3 has 14 residues. J gave up 4 bases and V 6 bases, and 8 bases lay outside the gene matches. The CDR3 DNA reads TGTGCCAGCAGAGAGAGACAGGGGTATTACGAGCAGTACTTC. This encodes CASRERQGYYEQYF.

This rearrangement joins TRBV5-1 to TRBJ1-1; no clear D. V was clipped by 0 bases and J by 5 bases, with 8 bases between them. The CDR3 consists of 13 residues. Germline loops: CDR1 SGHRS, CDR2 YFSETQ. CDR3 region: CASSLVGRTEAFF. CDR3 nucleotides: TGCGCCAGCAGCTTGGTTGGGAGGACTGAAGCTTTCTTT.